Listed below are T cell receptor beta chains from one sample, sequenced in a study of beta chain features in type 1 diabetes. Here immunoSEQ multiplex PCR was the method, and the copy in TCRdb shows in-frame clones only, minus some. The sample shows more than 120,000 clones, about 10% of them seen only once. What was sequenced was naive CD4+ T cells from blood. Receptors originate from a man younger than 35 in good health. CDR3s include the opening cysteine and the closing phenylalanine or tryptophan. Each record gives: D gene, clone size, V gene, J gene, CDR3 length, CDR3 protein, CDR3 DNA. The D gene is left open where the match is weak. Some rows have no size entry. The others give once, few or many, or a class for an expanded clone.

D: NA
size: NA
V: TRBV19
J: TRBJ2-7
length: 14
CDR3: CASSLRGGGVEQYF
DNA: TGTGCCAGTAGTCTACGAGGGGGAGGGGTCGAGCAGTACTTC

D: NA
size: NA
V: TRBV5-6
J: TRBJ1-6
length: 13
CDR3: CASSLDSNSPLHF
DNA: TGTGCCAGCAGCTTGGACAGTAATTCACCCCTCCACTTT

D: TRBD1
size: many
V: TRBV7-9
J: TRBJ2-5
length: 16
CDR3: CASSLAGTGGQETQYF
DNA: TGTGCCAGCAGCTTAGCCGGGACAGGGGGCCAAGAGACCCAGTACTTC

D: NA
size: NA
V: TRBV7-2
J: TRBJ1-5
length: 15
CDR3: CASSFVEDSNQPQHF
DNA: TGTGCCAGCAGCTTTGTGGAGGATAGCAATCAGCCCCAGCATTTT

D: NA
size: NA
V: TRBV5-4
J: TRBJ1-4
length: 13
CDR3: CASSFRGSEKLFF
DNA: TGTGCCAGCAGCTTTAGGGGGAGTGAAAAACTGTTTTTT

D: TRBD1
size: NA
V: TRBV4-3
J: TRBJ1-3
length: 16
CDR3: CASSQGTGTSGNTIYF
DNA: TGCGCCAGCAGCCAAGGGACAGGGACTTCTGGAAACACCATATATTTT

D: TRBD2
size: few
V: TRBV7-3
J: TRBJ2-1
length: 16
CDR3: CASSSPGLAGGREQFF
DNA: TGTGCCAGCAGCTCTCCGGGACTAGCGGGGGGGCGTGAGCAGTTCTTC

D: TRBD1
size: few
V: TRBV5-1
J: TRBJ2-7
length: 15
CDR3: CASSLSGTGPYEQYF
DNA: TGCGCCAGCAGCTTGTCCGGGACAGGACCCTACGAGCAGTACTTC

D: NA
size: NA
V: TRBV7-9
J: TRBJ2-6
length: 16
CDR3: CASSLRTGSGANVLTF
DNA: TGTGCCAGCAGCTTAAGAACAGGGTCTGGGGCCAACGTCCTGACTTTC

D: NA
size: few
V: TRBV29-1
J: TRBJ1-3
length: 13
CDR3: CSALRFSGNTIYF
DNA: TGCAGCGCCCTACGGTTCTCTGGAAACACCATATATTTT

D: NA
size: few
V: TRBV5-1
J: TRBJ1-1
length: 14
CDR3: CASSLGTGNTEAFF
DNA: TGCGCCAGCAGCCTAGGAACGGGGAACACTGAAGCTTTCTTT

D: NA
size: NA
V: TRBV28
J: TRBJ2-1
length: 13
CDR3: CASSRGSYNEQFF
DNA: TGTGCCAGCTCCCGGGGATCCTACAATGAGCAGTTCTTC

D: TRBD1
size: few
V: TRBV10-3
J: TRBJ2-3
length: 14
CDR3: CATVQGVLTDTQYF
DNA: TGTGCCACCGTACAGGGGGTTTTAACAGATACGCAGTATTTT

D: NA
size: many
V: TRBV29-1
J: TRBJ1-1
length: 14
CDR3: CSVKSETLTTEAFF
DNA: TGCAGCGTCAAATCCGAGACACTTACTACTGAAGCTTTCTTT

D: NA
size: NA
V: TRBV4-3
J: TRBJ2-5
length: 14
CDR3: CASSQDRRGETQYF
DNA: TGCGCCAGCAGCCAAGATAGGAGGGGAGAGACCCAGTACTTC

D: TRBD1
size: few
V: TRBV7-6
J: TRBJ2-7
length: 15
CDR3: CASSLRTGYSYEQYF
DNA: TGTGCCAGCAGCTTAAGGACAGGTTACTCCTACGAGCAGTACTTC

D: NA
size: NA
V: TRBV7-9
J: TRBJ1-1
length: 14
CDR3: CASSLLAGGTEAFF
DNA: TGTGCCAGCAGCTTATTAGCCGGGGGGACTGAAGCTTTCTTT

D: NA
size: NA
V: TRBV5-1
J: TRBJ2-2
length: 17
CDR3: CASSLFLSVPNTGELFF
DNA: TGCGCCAGCAGCTTATTCCTGTCGGTACCGAACACCGGGGAGCTGTTTTTT

D: NA
size: few
V: TRBV5-1
J: TRBJ2-3
length: 12
CDR3: CASSRSTDTQYF
DNA: TGCGCCAGCAGCCGTAGCACAGATACGCAGTATTTT

D: NA
size: many
V: TRBV29-1
J: TRBJ2-3
length: 11
CDR3: CSVRVSDTQYF
DNA: TGCAGCGTCAGGGTATCGGATACGCAGTATTTT

D: NA
size: few
V: TRBV10-3
J: TRBJ2-6
length: 15
CDR3: CAISLPDSGANVLTF
DNA: TGTGCCATCAGTCTACCTGACTCTGGGGCCAACGTCCTGACTTTC

D: TRBD2
size: few
V: TRBV11-2
J: TRBJ2-5
length: 15
CDR3: CASSLLAGVQETQYF
DNA: TGTGCCAGCAGCTTACTAGCGGGGGTACAAGAGACCCAGTACTTC

D: TRBD1
size: NA
V: TRBV18
J: TRBJ2-7
length: 13
CDR3: CASSTGQNNEQYF
DNA: TGTGCCAGTTCGACAGGGCAAAATAACGAGCAGTACTTC

D: NA
size: NA
V: TRBV13
J: TRBJ2-5
length: 11
CDR3: CASIPEETQYF
DNA: TGTGCCAGCATCCCGGAGGAGACCCAGTACTTC

D: NA
size: few
V: TRBV7-2
J: TRBJ2-5
length: 14
CDR3: CASSLFGTQETQYF
DNA: TGTGCCAGCAGCTTATTCGGGACTCAAGAGACCCAGTACTTC

D: NA
size: few
V: TRBV27
J: TRBJ1-5
length: 13
CDR3: CASSFGPYQPQHF
DNA: TGTGCCAGCAGTTTCGGTCCATATCAGCCCCAGCATTTT

D: NA
size: NA
V: TRBV7-2
J: TRBJ2-7
length: 12
CDR3: CASSQGGYEQYF
DNA: TGTGCCAGCAGCCAAGGGGGTTACGAGCAGTACTTC

D: NA
size: few
V: TRBV4-2
J: TRBJ2-2
length: 14
CDR3: CASSQILNTGELFF
DNA: TGTGCCAGCAGCCAAATCCTCAACACCGGGGAGCTGTTTTTT

D: TRBD1
size: NA
V: TRBV6-5
J: TRBJ1-5
length: 16
CDR3: CASSYKGAGTNQPQHF
DNA: TGTGCCAGCAGTTACAAGGGGGCAGGAACCAATCAGCCCCAGCATTTT

D: NA
size: NA
V: TRBV6-5
J: TRBJ1-5
length: 14
CDR3: CASSYLDLNQPQHF
DNA: TGTGCCAGCAGTTACTTGGACTTAAATCAGCCCCAGCATTTT

D: NA
size: few
V: TRBV19
J: TRBJ1-5
length: 15
CDR3: CASSGFRFSNQPQHF
DNA: TGTGCCAGTAGCGGGTTTAGGTTTAGCAATCAGCCCCAGCATTTT

D: NA
size: few
V: TRBV7-9
J: TRBJ2-3
length: 14
CDR3: CASSLVANTDTQYF
DNA: TGTGCCAGCAGCTTAGTGGCAAACACAGATACGCAGTATTTT

D: NA
size: few
V: TRBV7-2
J: TRBJ2-7
length: 16
CDR3: CASSLVSGGSSYEQYF
DNA: TGTGCCAGCAGCTTAGTTTCCGGAGGGAGCTCCTACGAGCAGTACTTC

D: TRBD1
size: NA
V: TRBV28
J: TRBJ1-4
length: 15
CDR3: CASSGSGQGGEKLFF
DNA: TGTGCCAGCAGCGGATCGGGACAGGGCGGTGAAAAACTGTTTTTT

D: TRBD2
size: NA
V: TRBV7-2
J: TRBJ2-5
length: 15
CDR3: CASSFGSSGGKTQYF
DNA: TGTGCCAGCAGCTTTGGTTCTAGCGGGGGAAAGACCCAGTACTTC

D: TRBD2
size: NA
V: TRBV28
J: TRBJ2-5
length: 12
CDR3: CASSRGVETQYF
DNA: TGTGCCAGCAGTCGGGGGGTAGAGACCCAGTACTTC

D: TRBD1
size: few
V: TRBV30
J: TRBJ1-2
length: 13
CDR3: CAWRADRGYGYTF
DNA: TGTGCCTGGAGGGCAGACAGGGGGTATGGCTACACCTTC

D: TRBD1
size: few
V: TRBV14
J: TRBJ1-1
length: 15
CDR3: CASSYTGVYNTEAFF
DNA: TGTGCCAGCAGCTATACAGGGGTTTATAACACTGAAGCTTTCTTT

D: NA
size: NA
V: TRBV5-6
J: TRBJ2-1
length: 16
CDR3: CASSTWGLAAYNEQFF
DNA: TGTGCCAGCAGCACTTGGGGCCTCGCGGCTTACAATGAGCAGTTCTTC

D: NA
size: NA
V: TRBV5-1
J: TRBJ2-1
length: 15
CDR3: CASSLGSRGYNEQFF
DNA: TGCGCCAGCAGCTTGGGGTCCCGGGGCTACAATGAGCAGTTCTTC

D: TRBD2
size: few
V: TRBV28
J: TRBJ2-7
length: 14
CDR3: CASATRGTSYEQYF
DNA: TGTGCCAGCGCCACGCGGGGGACCTCCTACGAGCAGTACTTC

D: TRBD1
size: NA
V: TRBV15
J: TRBJ1-6
length: 15
CDR3: CATSRRDRDNSPLHF
DNA: TGTGCCACCAGCAGACGGGACAGGGACAATTCACCCCTCCACTTT

D: TRBD1
size: NA
V: TRBV10-3
J: TRBJ1-6
length: 14
CDR3: CAISLGRGDSPLHF
DNA: TGTGCCATATCCCTGGGCAGGGGGGACTCACCCCTCCACTTT

D: NA
size: few
V: TRBV18
J: TRBJ2-3
length: 14
CDR3: CASSQNNQVDTQYF
DNA: TGTGCCAGCTCACAAAACAACCAAGTGGATACGCAGTATTTT

D: TRBD1
size: NA
V: TRBV6-1
J: TRBJ1-4
length: 16
CDR3: CASSEGTGATNEKLFF
DNA: TGTGCCAGCAGTGAGGGGACAGGGGCAACTAATGAAAAACTGTTTTTT

D: NA
size: NA
V: TRBV19
J: TRBJ2-1
length: 13
CDR3: CASSPRDYNEQFF
DNA: TGTGCCAGTAGTCCGCGGGATTACAATGAGCAGTTCTTC

D: NA
size: NA
V: TRBV19
J: TRBJ2-7
length: 13
CDR3: CASSPADTYEQYF
DNA: TGTGCCAGTAGTCCTGCGGATACCTACGAGCAGTACTTC

D: TRBD1
size: NA
V: TRBV5-6
J: TRBJ1-2
length: 13
CDR3: CASRYRGLKGYTF
DNA: TGTGCCAGCAGATACAGGGGGCTGAAAGGCTACACCTTC

D: NA
size: NA
V: TRBV7-3
J: TRBJ2-1
length: 14
CDR3: CASSFSDSFNEQFF
DNA: TGTGCCAGCAGCTTCTCAGACAGCTTCAATGAGCAGTTCTTC

D: NA
size: few
V: TRBV7-2
J: TRBJ2-4
length: 15
CDR3: CASSLTLVAKNIQYF
DNA: TGTGCCAGCAGCTTAACTCTGGTAGCCAAAAACATTCAGTACTTC

D: TRBD1
size: few
V: TRBV6-5
J: TRBJ1-2
length: 15
CDR3: CASSPGQGVFYGYTF
DNA: TGTGCCAGCAGTCCTGGACAGGGGGTTTTCTATGGCTACACCTTC

D: NA
size: few
V: TRBV2
J: TRBJ1-6
length: 13
CDR3: CASGRSDNSPLHF
DNA: TGTGCCAGTGGGAGATCCGATAATTCACCCCTCCACTTT

D: TRBD1
size: NA
V: TRBV5-1
J: TRBJ2-7
length: 14
CDR3: CASSPTGETYEQYF
DNA: TGCGCCAGCAGTCCTACAGGGGAAACCTACGAGCAGTACTTC

D: NA
size: few
V: TRBV28
J: TRBJ2-5
length: 15
CDR3: CASSLLGGQQETQYF
DNA: TGTGCCAGCAGTCTGTTGGGGGGTCAGCAAGAGACCCAGTACTTC

D: NA
size: NA
V: TRBV4-2
J: TRBJ2-7
length: 15
CDR3: CASREIGVNSYEQYF
DNA: TGTGCCAGCAGAGAGATCGGGGTTAACTCCTACGAGCAGTACTTC

D: NA
size: NA
V: TRBV19
J: TRBJ2-6
length: 17
CDR3: CASSIEADRLWANVLTF
DNA: TGTGCCAGTAGTATAGAGGCAGATCGACTCTGGGCCAACGTCCTGACTTTC

D: NA
size: NA
V: TRBV7-2
J: TRBJ2-3
length: 14
CDR3: CASSLVRSGDTQYF
DNA: TGTGCCAGCAGCTTAGTCCGGAGCGGGGATACGCAGTATTTT

D: TRBD1
size: few
V: TRBV9
J: TRBJ2-3
length: 15
CDR3: CASSARDRGTDTQYF
DNA: TGTGCCAGCAGCGCCCGGGACAGGGGGACAGATACGCAGTATTTT

D: NA
size: few
V: TRBV2
J: TRBJ2-1
length: 13
CDR3: CASSEEQGGEQFF
DNA: TGTGCCAGCAGTGAAGAACAGGGTGGTGAGCAGTTCTTC

D: NA
size: NA
V: TRBV5-4
J: TRBJ2-2
length: 16
CDR3: CASSSQKLPHTGELFF
DNA: TGTGCCAGCAGCTCCCAAAAGCTACCTCACACCGGGGAGCTGTTTTTT